This T cell receptor (beta chain) was profiled in a study of blood T cell repertoires in COVID-19 (dated by TCRdb to 2020 to 2021). Notes on the research overall: Samples from collaborators originated in the United States, Italy and Spain and spanned both the acute and convalescent phases of COVID-19. Where available, HLA class I and class II types were taken from metadata supplied by the sample provider and were not determined by assay-based typing. Subjects who had been exposed to COVID-19, were actively infected with it, or had recovered from it provided the deeply sampled blood TCRbeta repertoires that made up the dataset. Samples came from the ongoing ImmuneRACE study (first 160 participants) plus 1,254 subjects from 6 global collaborators. The repertoires were made available in a free public database intended to serve as a resource for research on the immune response to SARS-CoV-2. A de-identified subject ID, COVID-19 status, age in years and sex were almost always included in the sample metadata. The prospective study material was composed of cDNA or gDNA derived from T cells, B-cell-depleted T cells, or PBMCs. Points the paper makes about the study in general: Clinical and demographic metadata were provided uncurated, with the amount varying by source and participant.

CDR1 WSHSY and CDR2 SAAADI were looked up in the germline V gene. V is pared back by 2 bases and J by 4 bases, with 6 bases lying between the germline termini. Its CDR3 holds 13 amino acids, cysteine through phenylalanine. The read is trimmed to its CDR3 DNA, 39 bases read in frame from base 1. At one collaborating source in Seattle, patients were enrolled during active infection and were followed longitudinally through the course of disease. The collaborating institutions used their own protocols to collect whole blood in K2EDTA tubes. For TCRbeta analysis, collaborator samples were shipped as frozen whole blood, as isolated PBMCs, or as DNA extracted from either sample type. The immunoSEQ Assay, a bias-controlled multiplex PCR, was used to amplify TCRbeta CDR3 regions from genomic DNA. As for the authors' bioinformatics: The number of nucleated cells in each sample was estimated by amplification of reference gene primers within the assay. To quantify the absolute abundance of each unique TCRbeta CDR3 rearrangement, sequence reads were collapsed and filtered. For each sample, productive Simpson clonality was calculated as the square root of Simpson's diversity index over productive rearrangements. The table comes from immuneACCESS by way of TCRdb, which keeps in-frame sequences with V and J called. Part of the clones is missing from these tables; in studies checked, under half for an unresolved V gene and the rest for unknown reasons. V and J calls and clone size come straight from that table; D and trimming were deduced from the DNA. This sample gives under 150,000 clones in total; over 75% of them show up just once. The ten largest clones capture about 8% of the sample.

Comments on this clone: Its target antigen remains unknown. There are no base qualities to consult, and no much larger clone falls within one base.

The source of this sequence is a woman in her fifties or sixties with COVID-19, enrolled during active disease. The receptor chain draws on TRBV10-2 and TRBJ2-1, with the D gene not confidently named. Sequenced sample: peripheral blood. The DNA sequence is given as TGCGCCAGCAGTGAGACAGCATACAATGAGCAGTTCTTC. The encoded protein is CASSETAYNEQFF.